Listed here is a single T cell receptor (beta chain). The antigen remains unidentified. Primers for the PCR totalled 60 Vbeta and 13 Jbeta. This table comes from immunoSEQ multiplex PCR, and its TCRdb copy is limited to in-frame clones, with some not included. The data show about 140,000 clones, more than 60% seen once. The record originates from a study of cytomegalovirus exposure and HLA in healthy donors. Study-wide results and caveats: Earlier analysis looked at TCR beta V segments, and most were productive about 90% or about 30% of the time.

V lost 1 base, J lost 0 bases, and 9 bases stayed unmatched. Germline lookup yields CDR1 SGHVS and CDR2 FQNEAQ. CDR3 size: 19 residues. Source material: PBMCs. This receptor was identified in a female donor in good health and CMV-seronegative. This chain connects TRBV7-8 to TRBJ2-6; 7 nucleotides line up with TRBD1. CDR3 sequence (DNA): TGTGCCAGCAGCTTAGAGTCGGACAGGAGATTCTCTGGGGCCAACGTCCTGACTTTC. It specifies CASSLESDRRFSGANVLTF.